The 8 T cell receptor beta chains reported below all come from one sample, sequenced in a study of cytomegalovirus exposure and HLA in healthy donors. Use of 60 Vbeta and 13 Jbeta primers characterized the PCR. The assay was immunoSEQ multiplex PCR, and TCRdb's table has in-frame clones only and misses some. The repertoire holds over 80,000 clones, with about four fifths as singletons. Input material: PBMCs. The receptors here all came from a man aged 25-45 years in good health and CMV-seropositive.

The chain has TRBV11-2 and TRBJ2-3; TRBD1 matches 9 bases. This CDR3 is built from 14 residues. Per the germline V gene, CDR1 is SGHAT and CDR2 is FQNNGV. The ends lost 7 bases at V and 1 base at J; junction bases unmatched: 3. Written as DNA, the CDR3 is TGTGCCAGCACCAGGGACAGGGGCACAGATACGCAGTATTTT. It encodes CASTRDRGTDTQYF.

The chain links TRBV2 to TRBJ1-5, with D tentatively TRBD1 (6 bases). The CDR3 has 14 amino acids. Trimming left V 9 bases short and J 7 bases short, with 19 bases between. Germline V lookup: CDR1 SNHLY, CDR2 FYNNEI. CDR3 sequence (DNA): TGTGCCAGTCGGGGGGGCAGATGGGAACAGCCCCAGCATTTT. Its protein is CASRGGRWEQPQHF.

The rearrangement links TRBV28 to TRBJ2-3; TRBD2 agrees at 11 bases. Germline V gene lookup returns CDR1 MDHEN and CDR2 SYDVKM. This CDR3 region has 16 residues. The V gene end was trimmed by 4 bases and the J gene end by 3 bases; junction bases not matched to a gene: 6. For the CDR3, the DNA is TGTGCCAGCAGTTCTACCGGGACTAGCGGAACAGATACGCAGTATTTT. Translation gives CASSSTGTSGTDTQYF. The complete variable domain, with remaining parts taken from reference TRBV28 and TRBJ2-3, reads DVKVTQSSRYLVKRTGEKVFLECVQDMDHENMFWYRQDPGLGLRLIYFSYDVKMKEKGDIPEGYSVSREKKERFSLILESASTNQTSMYLCASSSTGTSGTDTQYFGPGTRLTVL.

The V and J genes are TRBV7-9 and TRBJ1-1; D gene uncertain. The CDR3 is made up of 14 amino acids. Trimming took 4 bases from V and 6 from J, leaving 15 bases between them. Germline V gene lookup returns CDR1 SEHNR and CDR2 FQNEAQ (reference sequence). CDR3 DNA sequence: TGTGCCAGCAGCTCATCGGGGAGTACGGCTGAAGCTTTCTTT. This gives the protein CASSSSGSTAEAFF.

The chain couples TRBV7-9 to TRBJ2-7, with 14 nucleotides matching TRBD2. V shed 5 bases, J shed 0 bases, and the junction held 6 bases outside the gene matches. The length of the CDR3 is 17 residues. CDR1 SEHNR and CDR2 FQNEAQ come from the germline V gene (reference sequence). The CDR3 region has the DNA TGTGCCAGCAGCGCTGGAGGGACTAGCGGGAGCTCCTACGAGCAGTACTTC. It is translated as CASSAGGTSGSSYEQYF.

V and J are TRBV18 and TRBJ2-2, with D hard to call. The CDR3 has 15 residues. The V end lost 1 base, the J end lost 0 bases, and 6 bases lay between the germline ends. Per the germline V gene, CDR1 is KGHSH and CDR2 is LQKENI. The CDR3 DNA sequence: TGTGCCAGCTCACCACAGAGTACGAACACCGGGGAGCTGTTTTTT. It is translated as CASSPQSTNTGELFF.

This clone was detected a few times. The chain is built from TRBV15 and TRBJ2-2, with 7 bases lining up with TRBD1. Germline values: CDR1 LNHNV, CDR2 YYDKDF (reference sequence). J lost 0 bases, V lost 0 bases, and 16 bases had no gene match. This CDR3 contains 21 residues. CDR3 sequence reads: CATSRDYPLGQETTNTGELFF. CDR3 coding DNA: TGTGCCACCAGCAGAGATTACCCCCTCGGACAGGAAACAACGAACACCGGGGAGCTGTTTTTT. The variable domain in full, completed from reference TRBV15 and TRBJ2-2, reads DAMVIQNPRYQVTQFGKPVTLSCSQTLNHNVMYWYQQKSSQAPKLLFHYYDKDFNNEADTPDNFQSRRPNTSFCFLDIRSPGLGDTAMYLCATSRDYPLGQETTNTGELFFGEGSRLTVL.

V usage is TRBV5-4 and J usage is TRBJ1-1; 7 nucleotides align to TRBD1. Trimming at V came to 5 bases and at J to 0 bases, leaving 4 bases not matched to a gene. From germline, CDR1 is SGHNT and CDR2 YYREEE (reference sequence). This CDR3 spans 14 amino acids. The CDR3 DNA is TGTGCCAGCAGGCAGACAGGGATGAACACTGAAGCTTTCTTT. It yields the protein CASRQTGMNTEAFF.